Listed below are T cell receptor beta chains from one sample, sequenced in a study of beta chain features in type 1 diabetes. TCRdb keeps only in-frame clones here, not all; method: immunoSEQ multiplex PCR. The sample lists fewer than 20,000 clones; just under 55% were seen once. The specimen sequenced was stem cell memory CD4+ T cells from blood. The origin of the receptors is a woman aged 18-30 years in good health. CDR3s include the opening cysteine and the closing phenylalanine or tryptophan. Each record gives: clone size, D gene, V gene, J gene, CDR3 DNA, CDR3 protein. D genes are given only for firm matches. Clone size, where shown, is once, few, many, or a class for clones that have expanded.

>NA|TRBD2|TRBV28|TRBJ2-2
TGTGCCAGCAGTCCGGGACTAGTTAAGGTGGAGCTGTTTTTT
CASSPGLVKVELFF
>NA|NA|TRBV5-1|TRBJ2-2
TGCGCCAGCAGCTTGGTCAGTACAGGGCTGGTCGGGGAGCTGTTTTTT
CASSLVSTGLVGELFF
>NA|NA|TRBV7-9|TRBJ1-4
TGTGCCAGCAGCTTGGGCCGAGAGAATGAAAAACTGTTTTTT
CASSLGRENEKLFF
>NA|NA|TRBV27|TRBJ2-7
TGTGCCAGCAGGGCGACAGCCATTTCCTACGAGCAGTACTTC
CASRATAISYEQYF
>few|NA|TRBV7-6|TRBJ2-7
TGTGCCAGCAGCTTAGTCCCCCAGGGGGGCTCCTACGAGCAGTACTTC
CASSLVPQGGSYEQYF
>NA|NA|TRBV7-2|TRBJ2-1
TGTGCCAGCAGTCGGGAGAGGTGGGATGAGCAGTTCTTC
CASSRERWDEQFF
>NA|NA|TRBV6-1|TRBJ1-2
TGTGCCAGCAGTGAATCCGGCTATGGCTACACCTTC
CASSESGYGYTF
>NA|TRBD1|TRBV28|TRBJ1-1
TGTGCCAGCAGTTCCCGCAGGGGGATCACTGAAGCTTTCTTT
CASSSRRGITEAFF
>NA|NA|TRBV12-5|TRBJ2-3
TGTGCTAGTGGTAGCAGGGACACAGATACGCAGTATTTT
CASGSRDTDTQYF
>NA|TRBD2|TRBV10-1|TRBJ2-3
TGCGCCAGCGGTGAGCGGGGAGCCTGGGCCGGTACAGATACGCAGTATTTT
CASGERGAWAGTDTQYF
>NA|NA|TRBV6-6|TRBJ1-1
TGTGCCAGCAGCCGGAACACTGAAGCTTTCTTT
CASSRNTEAFF
>NA|TRBD2|TRBV4-2|TRBJ2-3
TGTGCCAGCAGCCAAGTATCGCTAGCGGTTACAGATACGCAGTATTTT
CASSQVSLAVTDTQYF
>NA|TRBD1|TRBV7-2|TRBJ1-1
TGTGCCAGCAGCTCCACCGGGACAGGGTACACTGAAGCTTTCTTT
CASSSTGTGYTEAFF
>NA|NA|TRBV7-2|TRBJ1-2
TGTGCCAGCAGCGCAGACAGGAGGCCGGATGGCTACACCTTC
CASSADRRPDGYTF
>NA|TRBD1|TRBV19|TRBJ1-5
TGTGCCAGTAGGGCAGGGGGCGTGGAGCCCCAGCATTTT
CASRAGGVEPQHF
>NA|TRBD1|TRBV7-9|TRBJ1-1
TGTGCCAGCAGCGTATACGGACAGGGGACCATGAACACTGAAGCTTTCTTT
CASSVYGQGTMNTEAFF
>NA|NA|TRBV6-6|TRBJ2-7
TGTGCCAGCAGGACCTCGACAGATTCCTACGAGCAGTACTTC
CASRTSTDSYEQYF
>NA|NA|TRBV5-4|TRBJ1-1
TGTGCCAGCAGGCTTGGATCGGCGGGGAACACTGAAGCTTTCTTT
CASRLGSAGNTEAFF
>few|TRBD2|TRBV10-3|TRBJ2-7
TGTGCCAGCATGGGACTAGCGGGACGGGAGGAGCAGTACTTC
CASMGLAGREEQYF
>NA|NA|TRBV7-9|TRBJ1-3
TGTGCCAGCTCCCTCTGGACGGGGGGGGAGTCTGGAAACACCATATATTTT
CASSLWTGGESGNTIYF
>NA|TRBD1|TRBV7-2|TRBJ2-1
TGTGCCAGTCACCGGGACAGCCGCAATGAGCAGTTCTTC
CASHRDSRNEQFF
>few|TRBD1|TRBV19|TRBJ1-5
TGTGCCAGTAGTAAGGACAGGGTCCGTCAGCCCCAGCATTTT
CASSKDRVRQPQHF
>NA|TRBD2|TRBV30|TRBJ2-1
TGTGCCTGGAGTGCGATCGGGACTAGCTCCTACAATGAGCAGTTCTTC
CAWSAIGTSSYNEQFF
>few|TRBD1|TRBV7-2|TRBJ2-2
TGTGCCAGCAGCCCCCGTAACAGCTTGACAGGGTCCGGGGAGCTGTTTTTT
CASSPRNSLTGSGELFF
>few|TRBD1|TRBV5-1|TRBJ2-1
TGCGCCAGCAGCGACCCACAGGGGGCTAATGAGCAGTTCTTC
CASSDPQGANEQFF
>NA|TRBD2|TRBV19|TRBJ2-3
TGTGCCAGTAGTCGCGGGACTAGCGGAAGTACAGATACGCAGTATTTT
CASSRGTSGSTDTQYF
>NA|NA|TRBV30|TRBJ1-2
TGTGCCTGGAGTGTTCCCGGTTCTGGCTACACCTTC
CAWSVPGSGYTF
>few|TRBD1|TRBV7-9|TRBJ2-7
TGTGCCAGCAGCTCCGGGACAGGGGGCAACGAGCAGTACTTC
CASSSGTGGNEQYF
>NA|TRBD1|TRBV2|TRBJ2-7
TGTGCCAGCAGTGAAGTGACAGGGGCGAAGCAGTACTTC
CASSEVTGAKQYF
>NA|NA|TRBV27|TRBJ2-4
TGTGCCAGCAGCCCCGCCTGGAGGGACAGTCGCAAGAACATTCAGTACTTC
CASSPAWRDSRKNIQYF
>NA|TRBD2|TRBV4-2|TRBJ2-5
TGTGCCAGCAGCCAAGTCCTAGCGGGAGAGGGGAAAGAGACCCAGTACTTC
CASSQVLAGEGKETQYF
>few|TRBD1|TRBV7-3|TRBJ1-2
TGTGCCAGCAGCTCGTCCCCTTCGGGGACAGGACTTGGCTACACCTTC
CASSSSPSGTGLGYTF
>few|TRBD2|TRBV11-2|TRBJ2-1
TGTGCCAGCAGCTTAGCCCCGGGACTAGTTGTTGGTGAGCAGTTCTTC
CASSLAPGLVVGEQFF